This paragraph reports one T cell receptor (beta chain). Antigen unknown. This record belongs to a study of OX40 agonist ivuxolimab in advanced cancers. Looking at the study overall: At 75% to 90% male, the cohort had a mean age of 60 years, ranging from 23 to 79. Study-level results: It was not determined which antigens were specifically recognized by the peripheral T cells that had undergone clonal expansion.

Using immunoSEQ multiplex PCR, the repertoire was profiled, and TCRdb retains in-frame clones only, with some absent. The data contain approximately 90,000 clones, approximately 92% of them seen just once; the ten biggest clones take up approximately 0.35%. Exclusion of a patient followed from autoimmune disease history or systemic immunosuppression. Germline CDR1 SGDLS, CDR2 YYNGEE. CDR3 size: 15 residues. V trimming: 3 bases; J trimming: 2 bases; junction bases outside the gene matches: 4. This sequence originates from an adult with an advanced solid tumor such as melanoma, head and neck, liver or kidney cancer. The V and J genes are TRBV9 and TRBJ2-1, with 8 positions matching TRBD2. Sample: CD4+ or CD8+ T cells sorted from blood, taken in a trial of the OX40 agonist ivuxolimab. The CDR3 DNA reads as TGTGCCAGCAGCGGCGGGACTAGAACCTACAATGAGCAGTTCTTC. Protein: CASSGGTRTYNEQFF.